What follows are 19 T cell receptor beta chains derived from one specimen sequenced in a study of T-cell reconstitution after alpha-beta-depleted transplantation in children. The authors prepared the TCRbeta library with unique molecular identifiers. TCRdb ran MiXCR on the PCR reads and lists one entry per CDR3 protein. Of approximately 650,000 distinct CDR3 sequences listed, about 12% are singletons. The specimen was PBMCs, collected before TCRalphabeta/CD19-depleted stem cell transplant. The receptors come from a girl aged 2 to 9 with congenital amegakaryocytic thrombocytopenia, due to receive a stem cell transplant.

The J gene is TRBJ1-2, the V gene TRBV19, with unresolved D. The V gene lost 5 bases and the J gene lost 6 bases, with 10 bases spanning the gap. The length of the CDR3 is 12 residues. Germline values: CDR1 LNHDA, CDR2 SQIVND (reference sequence). The chain's CDR3 is CASSFTRNGYTF. The CDR3 DNA sequence: TGTGCCAGTAGTTTCACCAGAAATGGCTACACCTTC.

The chain couples TRBV20-1 to TRBJ1-2; 8 nucleotides align to TRBD1. The CDR3 sequence is 13 residues long. After removal of 6 bases from V and 4 bases from J, the junction contained 7 bases not matched to a gene. Per the germline V gene, CDR1 is DFQATT and CDR2 is SNEGSKA (reference sequence). The CDR3 nucleotides read TGCAGTGCGGGGATAGACAGGGGCTATGGCTACACCTTC. It is translated as CSAGIDRGYGYTF.

This clonotype occurred many times. V is TRBV5-1 and J is TRBJ2-5; 8 bases are shared with TRBD2. The CDR3 consists of 14 residues. Germline V gene data show CDR1 as SGHRS and CDR2 as YFSETQ. Trimming removed 4 bases from V and 1 base from J; junction bases left unmatched: 3. CDR3 sequence: CASSKGLAQETQYF. The DNA of the CDR3 is TGCGCCAGCAGCAAAGGACTAGCCCAAGAGACCCAGTACTTC. Variable domain in full (rest from reference TRBV5-1 and TRBJ2-5): KAGVTQTPRYLIKTRGQQVTLSCSPISGHRSVSWYQQTPGQGLQFLFEYFSETQRNKGNFPGRFSGRQFSNSRSEMNVSTLELGDSALYLCASSKGLAQETQYFGPGTRLLVL.

This clonotype was found a few times. The chain joins TRBV24-1 to TRBJ1-5, with TRBD1 matching 8 bases. Per the germline V gene, CDR1 is KGHDR and CDR2 is SFDVKD. Trimming removed 4 bases from V and 7 bases from J; junction bases left unmatched: 5. This CDR3 has 14 amino acids. The CDR3 nucleotides are TGTGCCACCAGTGAAGCGACAGGGGACCAGCCCCAGCATTTT. This gives the protein CATSEATGDQPQHF.

There are a few counts of this clonotype. This rearrangement joins TRBV10-3 to TRBJ2-7, with D perhaps TRBD2 (6 bases). The CDR3 consists of 12 residues. V gave up 10 bases and J gave up 2 bases, with 12 bases separating them. Germline loops: CDR1 ENHRY, CDR2 SYGVKD. The CDR3 nucleotides read TGTGCCACCCTCGGGGGACCCTACGAGCAGTACTTC. Amino acids: CATLGGPYEQYF.

This clonotype has just a few counts. This rearrangement joins TRBV20-1 to TRBJ2-1; 11 nucleotides line up with TRBD1. With 7 bases clipped from V and 8 bases from J, the junction kept 10 bases outside the gene matches. The CDR3 is 14 residues long. Germline CDR1 is DFQATT and CDR2 is SNEGSKA (reference sequence). CDR3 DNA: TGCAGTGATCTTAAACGGACAGGGGGCGATGAGCAGTTCTTC. Translation gives CSDLKRTGGDEQFF.

This clonotype was detected many times. The genes are TRBV10-3 and TRBJ2-1; D may be TRBD1 (5 bases). The CDR3 sequence is 15 residues long. V lost 7 bases and J 6 bases, leaving 19 bases between the germline ends. Germline CDR1 reads ENHRY; CDR2 reads SYGVKD. CDR3 nucleotide sequence: TGTGCCATCACGGTGGGGCAGGGTCACAGCAATGAGCAGTTCTTC. Translating gives CAITVGQGHSNEQFF.

This clonotype occurred a few times. This rearrangement joins TRBV19 to TRBJ2-1; 14 positions match TRBD2. CDR3 length: 16 amino acids. Trimming at V came to 3 bases and at J to 6 bases, leaving 4 bases not matched to a gene. Germline lookup yields CDR1 LNHDA and CDR2 SQIVND (reference sequence). CDR3 coding DNA: TGTGCCAGTAGTATCGCGACTAGCGGGAGGGGCAATGAGCAGTTCTTC. Protein product: CASSIATSGRGNEQFF.

The CDR3 DNA reads as TGTGCCACCAGGAGTGGGGGCGAGTCTCAGGCTTTCTTT. Residues: CATRSGGESQAFF. The J gene is TRBJ1-1, the V gene TRBV15, with D possibly being TRBD1 (6 bases). CDR3 length: 13 residues. Germline loops: CDR1 LNHNV, CDR2 YYDKDF (reference sequence). V was cut by 6 bases and J by 11 bases, with 19 bases left in between.

At least ten counts were recorded for this clonotype. The genes are TRBV20-1 and TRBJ2-1; 8 nucleotides match TRBD2. The CDR3 length is 13 residues. Unmatched junction bases numbered 6, after V lost 6 bases and J lost 5 bases. Germline V gene data show CDR1 as DFQATT and CDR2 as SNEGSKA (reference sequence). The CDR3 bases are TGCAGTGCCCGGGAGGGAGGGCACAATGAGCAGTTCTTC. Translation: CSAREGGHNEQFF.

The chain carries TRBV29-1 and TRBJ2-1, with unresolved D. V lost 1 base, J lost 3 bases, and 19 bases lay in between. Germline CDR1 reads SQVTM; CDR2 reads ANQGSEA. CDR3 size: 17 residues. This CDR3 is CSVEVEPNLPGYNEQFF. Written as DNA, the CDR3 is TGCAGCGTTGAAGTAGAGCCTAATCTCCCGGGCTACAATGAGCAGTTCTTC.

This clonotype appeared many times. The V and J genes are TRBV28 and TRBJ2-7, with D perhaps TRBD1 or TRBD2 (6 bases each). The CDR3 is made up of 14 amino acids. CDR1 is MDHEN, CDR2 SYDVKM, per germline. V lost 5 bases and J lost 4, with 15 bases in between. Written as DNA, the CDR3 is TGTGCCAGCAGTACGCACGGGGGCTATTACGAGCAGTACTTC. It codes for CASSTHGGYYEQYF.

A few counts support this clonotype. This chain uses TRBV6-1 with TRBJ2-1, with 7 bases identical to TRBD2. There are 15 residues in the CDR3. CDR1 is MNHNS and CDR2 is SASEGT in the germline V gene. V trimming: 7 bases; J trimming: 7 bases; junction bases outside the gene matches: 13. The CDR3 loop reads CASKAAGALGNEQFF. DNA of the CDR3: TGTGCCAGCAAAGCGGCGGGAGCATTGGGTAATGAGCAGTTCTTC.

Many counts were recorded for this clonotype. The chain recombines TRBV20-1 with TRBJ2-7, with D possibly TRBD2 on 6 matching bases. Trimming took 3 bases from V and 6 from J, leaving 6 bases between them. The CDR3 is 10 amino acids. Per germline, CDR1 DFQATT and CDR2 SNEGSKA (reference sequence). The CDR3 DNA sequence: TGCAGTGCTAGCGGGAGCGAGCAGTACTTC. It specifies CSASGSEQYF.

This clonotype was observed a single time. The chain is built from TRBV6-2 or TRBV6-3 and TRBJ2-3; D is uncertain. Germline CDR1 and CDR2: MNHEY and SVGEGT. CDR3 length: 14 amino acids. V was cut by 2 bases and J by 4 bases, with 10 bases left in between. CDR3 DNA sequence: TGTGCCAGCAGTTACGCGAGTTTAGCAGATACGCAGTATTTT. Translated, it gives CASSYASLADTQYF.

Notes on this clonotype: The junction and the germline gene differ at one end; a read error may be behind it. The chain carries TRBV3-1 and TRBJ2-1; 8 positions agree with TRBD2. Germline loops: CDR1 LGHDT, CDR2 YNNKEL (reference sequence). CDR3 length equals 15 residues. The CDR3 region has the DNA TGTGCCAGCAGCCCGACTAGCGTCTCCCACAATGAGCAGTTCTTC. Translation gives CASSPTSVSHNEQFF.

This rearrangement joins TRBV10-3 to TRBJ2-1; 8 nucleotides agree with TRBD1. The CDR3 is 14 amino acids. Germline values: CDR1 ENHRY, CDR2 SYGVKD. Trimming removed 5 bases from V and 8 bases from J; junction bases left unmatched: 8. As DNA, the CDR3 is TGTGCCATCAGTTCGACAGGGGTTGGCGATGAGCAGTTCTTC. It codes for CAISSTGVGDEQFF.

The chain recombines TRBV29-1 with TRBJ2-7; no definite D call. V lost 7 bases and J lost 3, with 25 bases in between. There are 16 residues in the CDR3. Germline assignment: CDR1 SQVTM and CDR2 ANQGSEA. The CDR3 spells CSAHILLLFEYYEQYF. CDR3 sequence (DNA): TGCAGCGCCCACATCCTTCTTCTCTTCGAGTACTACGAGCAGTACTTC.

The chain uses TRBV12-3 or TRBV12-4 and TRBJ1-5, with D perhaps matching TRBD1 (6 bases). The CDR3 runs 14 residues. The ends were cut back, 6 bases at V and 5 bases at J, with 14 bases in the middle. The CDR3 DNA reads TGTGCCAGCAGCCAAATAGGGGGGGATCAGCCCCAGCATTTT. It yields the protein CASSQIGGDQPQHF.